A single TCR beta chain is shown here with its context. The data derive from a study of blood T cell repertoires in COVID-19. About the research overall: Spain, Italy and the United States supplied samples that represented acute and convalescent COVID-19.

V dropped 2 bases and J dropped 9; count of bases not matched to a gene: 4. The germline CDR1 and CDR2 sequences are SGHDT and YYEEEE. This CDR3 region has 14 residues. TCRdb's copy holds only in-frame clones and misses some; the assay was immunoSEQ multiplex PCR. The sample has tens of thousands of clones, roughly 80% seen once; the top ten hold 3.5% to 4%. Participant age was about 18 to 95 years, and participants resided in 24 US areas. The sequence derives from a woman in her 40s with acute COVID-19. The V gene is TRBV5-6, the J gene TRBJ2-1; 11 bases are a match to TRBD2. The sample taken for sequencing was PBMCs or T cells enriched from blood (not recorded which). The DNA for the CDR3 is TGTGCCAGCAGCTTCAGTAGCGGGAGGGTTGAGCAGTTCTTC. Amino acids: CASSFSSGRVEQFF.